These 4 T cell receptor beta chains were all obtained from the same sample, sequenced in a study of blood T cell repertoires in COVID-19. Assay: immunoSEQ multiplex PCR; the TCRdb copy retains only in-frame clones and omits some. Of 270,000 or so clones in the sample, approximately 80% were seen once. Input material: peripheral blood. Receptor source: a woman aged 55-75 years with active or convalescent COVID-19.

The CDR3 DNA is TGTGCCATCTACCCGGGGGGTCTCGGTGAGCAGTTCTTC. This gives the protein CAIYPGGLGEQFF. The V and J genes are TRBV10-3 and TRBJ2-1; TRBD2 matches at 7 bases. Germline CDR1 ENHRY, CDR2 SYGVKD. V gave up 8 bases and J gave up 9 bases; unmatched junction bases: 10. There are 13 residues in the CDR3.

This clone has more than one count but fewer than ten. The J gene is TRBJ1-6, the V gene TRBV5-4, with D uncertain. The CDR3 spans 13 residues. Germline V CDR1 and CDR2: SGHNT, YYREEE (reference sequence). V lost 1 base to trimming and J lost 7 bases, with 6 bases between them. In DNA, the CDR3 is TGTGCCAGCAGCTTGTCGGAGAATTCACCCCTCCACTTT. Protein product: CASSLSENSPLHF.

The rearrangement joins TRBV7-9 to TRBJ2-3, with 8 bases fitting TRBD2. With 0 bases clipped from V and 4 bases from J, the junction kept 9 bases outside the gene matches. The CDR3 spans 17 residues. Germline assignment: CDR1 SEHNR and CDR2 FQNEAQ (reference sequence). CDR3 nucleotides: TGTGCCAGCAGCTTAGCGACGGGGACTAGTTTCCCAGATACGCAGTATTTT. This gives the protein CASSLATGTSFPDTQYF.

The chain uses TRBV7-3 and TRBJ2-1, with a possible D match to TRBD2 (7 bases). This CDR3 comprises 16 residues. Per the germline V gene, CDR1 is SGHTA and CDR2 is FQGTGA. Trimming took 1 base from V and 6 from J, leaving 16 bases between them. The CDR3 DNA sequence: TGTGCCAGCAGCTTAAGCGGCGGGGGCCCCCTCAATGAGCAGTTCTTC. It is translated as CASSLSGGGPLNEQFF.